The next 32 T cell receptor beta chains were all read from a single sample in a study of blood T cell repertoires in COVID-19. Produced via immunoSEQ multiplex PCR; TCRdb's table is partial and in-frame only. This sample carries 230,000 or so clones, about 90% of them seen once, and the ten largest clones take approximately 14%. Sequencing was performed on PBMCs or T cells enriched from blood (not recorded which). The receptors derive from a woman aged 50 to 65 with acute COVID-19.

This chain links TRBV19 with TRBJ1-2; 8 nucleotides align to TRBD1. The CDR3 has 15 amino acids. CDR1 LNHDA and CDR2 SQIVND come from the germline V gene (reference sequence). Trimming took 5 bases from V and 7 from J; bases not matched to a gene: 12. Written as DNA, the CDR3 is TGTGCCAGTAGTGACGTCAGGGGGCTCGGCGGTGGCTACACCTTC. It is translated as CASSDVRGLGGGYTF.

The gene calls are TRBV7-6 and TRBJ2-5, with 9 bases identical to TRBD1. V dropped 5 bases and J dropped 4; count of bases not matched to a gene: 5. Looked up from germline, CDR1 is SGHVS and CDR2 is FNYEAQ. The CDR3 contains 14 residues. As DNA, the CDR3 is TGTGCCAGCAGCCACAGGGGGCAGGGAGAGACCCAGTACTTC. This translates into CASSHRGQGETQYF.

This rearrangement joins TRBV13 to TRBJ2-7; D remains ambiguous. Trimming took off 0 bases at V and 0 bases at J, with 9 bases between the two ends. Germline CDR1 PRHDT, CDR2 FYEKMQ (reference sequence). This CDR3 has 15 amino acids. CDR3 DNA sequence: TGTGCCAGCAGCTTAGGCACCCTAGGCTCCTACGAGCAGTACTTC. Its translation: CASSLGTLGSYEQYF.

The chain employs TRBV30 and TRBJ2-4; 7 bases agree with TRBD2. Trimming cost V 5 bases and J 9 bases; bases outside gene matches: 7. The CDR3 covers 12 residues. Germline values: CDR1 GTSNPN, CDR2 SVGIG (reference sequence). The CDR3 DNA is TGTGCCTGGGGGAGGGACTCGGGCATTCAGTACTTC. It encodes CAWGRDSGIQYF.

The rearrangement links TRBV7-3 to TRBJ2-5, with D perhaps TRBD2 (6 bases). V was trimmed by 4 bases and J by 5 bases, leaving 17 bases between them. The CDR3 extends over 15 amino acids. Germline V gene lookup returns CDR1 SGHTA and CDR2 FQGTGA. CDR3 loop: CASSSAPSGRETQYF. The CDR3 bases are TGTGCCAGCAGCTCTGCGCCCTCGGGGAGGGAGACCCAGTACTTC. Full variable domain (rest looked up from reference TRBV7-3 and TRBJ2-5): GAGVSQTPSNKVTEKGKYVELRCDPISGHTALYWYRQSLGQGPEFLIYFQGTGAADDSGLPNDRFFAVRPEGSVSTLKIQRTERGDSAVYLCASSSAPSGRETQYFGPGTRLLVL.

CDR3 in amino acids: CASSAGTTTRNEKLFF. CDR3 bases: TGTGCCAGCAGCGCTGGGACAACTACTAGAAATGAAAAACTGTTTTTT. This chain connects TRBV9 to TRBJ1-4; possible D gene TRBD1, 6 bases. Germline-derived CDR1 and CDR2 are SGDLS and YYNGEE. CDR3 length: 16 amino acids. Trimming removed 3 bases from V and 5 bases from J, with 17 bases in between.

This chain uses TRBV27 with TRBJ1-2, with a possible D match to TRBD1 (5 bases). The CDR3 length is 12 residues. Trimming shortened V by 8 bases and J by 6 bases, and 13 bases separated the two germline ends. Per germline, CDR1 MNHEY and CDR2 SMNVEV (reference sequence). The CDR3 DNA follows: TGTGCCAGCTCTTCCGGGACTAATGGCTACACCTTC. Translated: CASSSGTNGYTF.

V and J are TRBV6-5 and TRBJ2-7, with 11 positions matching TRBD1. The CDR3 has 14 residues. Unmatched junction bases numbered 5, after V lost 6 bases and J lost 4 bases. Germline loops: CDR1 MNHEY, CDR2 SVGAGI. The CDR3 sequence is CASRGQGALYEQYF. The DNA for the CDR3 is TGTGCCAGCAGAGGACAGGGGGCCCTATACGAGCAGTACTTC.

This chain uses TRBV5-6 with TRBJ2-5; TRBD1 matches at 7 bases. Germline lookup yields CDR1 SGHDT and CDR2 YYEEEE. The CDR3 spans 16 residues. V lost 4 bases, J lost 6 bases, and 15 bases stayed unmatched. Here the CDR3 DNA reads TGTGCCAGCAGCCTGGCCGGGACAGAGAAGAGGAAGACCCAGTACTTC. It encodes CASSLAGTEKRKTQYF.

V gene TRBV9 combines with J gene TRBJ1-1, with D unresolved. In germline, CDR1 is SGDLS, CDR2 YYNGEE. The V gene lost 4 bases and the J gene lost 4 bases, with 11 bases spanning the gap. This CDR3 contains 13 residues. Here the CDR3 DNA reads TGTGCCAGCAGCAGCCTAGGAGGCACTGAAGCTTTCTTT. Encoded protein: CASSSLGGTEAFF.

The CDR3 sequence is CASSIGGEQYF. The CDR3 region has the DNA TGTGCCAGCAGCATCGGGGGAGAGCAGTACTTC. The rearrangement uses TRBV11-2 and TRBJ2-7; TRBD2 might be the D (6 bases). From germline, CDR1 is SGHAT and CDR2 FQNNGV. The germline V and J ends were trimmed by 5 bases and 7 bases, with 9 bases remaining between them. This CDR3 is built from 11 residues.

The J gene is TRBJ1-2, the V gene TRBV7-3, with D hard to call. The CDR3 has 13 residues. Germline V gives CDR1 SGHTA, CDR2 FQGTGA. Trimming left V 11 bases short and J 5 bases short, with 18 bases between. The CDR3 here is CAASGFMWYGYTF. The CDR3 bases are TGTGCCGCCTCGGGGTTTATGTGGTATGGCTACACCTTC.

The genes are TRBV6-5 and TRBJ2-7, with D perhaps matching TRBD2 (7 bases). The ends were cut back, 3 bases at V and 6 bases at J, with 15 bases in the middle. Germline CDR1 reads MNHEY; CDR2 reads SVGAGI. The CDR3 is 14 residues long. The CDR3 is CASSYGGGGGEQYF. For the CDR3, the DNA is TGTGCCAGCAGTTATGGGGGGGGAGGGGGCGAGCAGTACTTC.

The chain links TRBV9 to TRBJ1-2; the D gene is possibly TRBD1 (5 bases). Germline V CDR1 and CDR2: SGDLS, YYNGEE. V was trimmed by 3 bases and J by 9 bases, leaving 9 bases between them. The CDR3 runs to 11 residues. In nucleotides, the CDR3 is TGTGCCAGCAGCGCTGCAGGGAGCTACACCTTC. As protein: CASSAAGSYTF.

The sample holds many counts of this clone. The chain is built from TRBV19 and TRBJ2-1, with D perhaps TRBD2 (6 bases). The CDR3 length is 15 residues. The V end lost 3 bases, the J end lost 4 bases, and 13 bases lay between the germline ends. The germline gives CDR1 LNHDA, CDR2 SQIVND (reference sequence). In DNA form, the CDR3 reads TGTGCCAGTAGTATCGTCGGGAGACTTTACAATGAGCAGTTCTTC. This gives the protein CASSIVGRLYNEQFF.

This chain uses TRBV9 with TRBJ2-5, with 8 bases lining up with TRBD1. The CDR3 is 14 residues long. V lost 6 bases and J lost 1; bases outside the gene matches: 5. CDR1 is SGDLS, CDR2 YYNGEE, per germline. The CDR3 protein is CASKSGGPQETQYF. The CDR3 DNA reads TGTGCCAGCAAATCAGGGGGCCCCCAAGAGACCCAGTACTTC.

The chain has TRBV3-1 (or the pseudogene TRBV3-2) and TRBJ2-5; 9 bases are shared with TRBD1. Per the germline V gene, CDR1 is LGHDT and CDR2 is YNNKEL (reference sequence). The CDR3 is made up of 17 amino acids. The ends lost 6 bases at V and 2 bases at J; junction bases unmatched: 13. This chain's CDR3 is CASRVGTLGQGQETQYF. CDR3 DNA: TGTGCCAGCAGGGTAGGGACTTTGGGACAGGGTCAAGAGACCCAGTACTTC.

This clone was observed a single time. V usage is TRBV30 and J usage is TRBJ2-7; D is ambiguous. Germline-derived CDR1 and CDR2 are GTSNPN and SVGIG (reference sequence). The CDR3 totals 11 residues. Trimming shortened V by 1 base and J by 5 bases, and 6 bases separated the two germline ends. The CDR3 reads CAWSAPNEQYF. CDR3 nucleotides: TGTGCCTGGAGTGCCCCCAACGAGCAGTACTTC.

For this clone: This sample includes further DNA sequences coding for the same CDR3. J is TRBJ1-5 and V is TRBV6-2 or TRBV6-3; D possibly corresponds to TRBD1 (6 bases). CDR3 length equals 15 residues. CDR1 is MNHEY and CDR2 is SVGEGT in the germline V gene. V was clipped by 0 bases and J by 1 base, with 7 bases between them. CDR3 in amino acids: CASSYSGASNQPQHF. As DNA, the CDR3 is TGTGCCAGCAGTTACTCGGGGGCGAGCAATCAGCCCCAGCATTTT.

This clone was found a few times. The rearrangement joins TRBV2 to TRBJ1-5; D may be TRBD1 (5 bases). Trimming left V 7 bases short and J 6 bases short, with 13 bases between. From germline, CDR1 is SNHLY and CDR2 FYNNEI. The CDR3 has 13 amino acids. CDR3 region: CASTEGRFQPQHF. CDR3 nucleotide sequence: TGTGCCAGCACCGAGGGGAGGTTTCAGCCCCAGCATTTT.

The chain recombines TRBV28 with TRBJ2-7, with TRBD2 identical over 8 bases. The junction had 15 bases not matched to a gene; V was cut back by 3 bases and J by 5 bases. The CDR3 contains 17 residues. Germline loops: CDR1 MDHEN, CDR2 SYDVKM. CDR3 DNA sequence: TGTGCCAGCAGTTTGCCCTCACTAAGCGGGAGTAGGCACGAGCAGTACTTC. Amino acids: CASSLPSLSGSRHEQYF.

V and J are TRBV4-2 and TRBJ2-1; D is perhaps TRBD2 (6 bases). Trimming stripped 0 bases from V and 0 bases from J, with 12 bases between. Per germline, CDR1 LGHNA and CDR2 YNFKEQ. This CDR3 has 17 residues. The CDR3 loop is CASSQEPSVGSYNEQFF. The CDR3 region has the DNA TGTGCCAGCAGCCAAGAGCCTAGCGTGGGCTCCTACAATGAGCAGTTCTTC.

V usage is TRBV6-5 and J usage is TRBJ1-2; TRBD1 might be the D (6 bases). CDR3 length equals 13 residues. Germline CDR1 and CDR2: MNHEY and SVGAGI. The CDR3 sequence is CASHGTTNYGYTF. The CDR3 nucleotides read TGTGCGTCACACGGGACAACTAACTATGGCTACACCTTC.

The chain has TRBV24-1 and TRBJ2-1; 8 nucleotides align to TRBD1. The germline gives CDR1 KGHDR, CDR2 SFDVKD. V was pared by 5 bases and J by 2 bases, with 4 bases of the junction left unmatched. CDR3 length equals 15 residues. CDR3 DNA: TGTGCCACCAGTGCCGGGACAGGCACCTACAATGAGCAGTTCTTC. It yields the protein CATSAGTGTYNEQFF.

The chain is built from TRBV5-4 and TRBJ2-3; D unresolved. This CDR3 has 15 residues. The V end was cut by 0 bases, the J end by 3 bases, with 11 bases between. Germline lookup yields CDR1 SGHNT and CDR2 YYREEE (reference sequence). The chain's CDR3 is CASSLGTESTDTQYF. The CDR3 DNA reads as TGTGCCAGCAGCTTGGGTACTGAATCTACAGATACGCAGTATTTT.

This chain uses TRBV5-1 with TRBJ2-7; D ambiguous. V lost 7 bases to trimming and J lost 0 bases, with 11 bases between them. This CDR3 has 13 amino acids. Germline V gene lookup returns CDR1 SGHRS and CDR2 YFSETQ. CDR3 nucleotides: TGCGCCAGCGGTGAGGCAGCCTCCTACGAGCAGTACTTC. Protein: CASGEAASYEQYF.

This chain uses TRBV5-4 with TRBJ2-2; 10 nucleotides line up with TRBD2. This CDR3 spans 16 amino acids. Per germline, CDR1 SGHNT and CDR2 YYREEE (reference sequence). Losses at the gene ends were 10 bases for V and 1 base for J; bases not matched to a gene: 10. The CDR3 DNA sequence: TGTGCCGTTACCCCGGGACTAGCGATGAACACCGGGGAGCTGTTTTTT. Amino acid sequence: CAVTPGLAMNTGELFF.

The chain joins TRBV6-5 to TRBJ2-7; 7 positions match TRBD1. J gave up 5 bases and V 6 bases, and 7 bases lay outside the gene matches. The CDR3 has 13 residues. Germline V CDR1 and CDR2: MNHEY, SVGAGI. The CDR3 coding sequence is TGTGCCAGCAGAGGGGGCAACGTGGACGAGCAGTACTTC. Translation gives CASRGGNVDEQYF.

The chain couples TRBV10-3 to TRBJ1-1; D is possibly TRBD1 (5 bases). V was shortened by 2 bases and J by 4 bases, with 17 bases between the two germline ends. The CDR3 totals 16 residues. Germline V gene data show CDR1 as ENHRY and CDR2 as SYGVKD. This chain's CDR3 is CAISEPRGGWGTEAFF. CDR3 nucleotide sequence: TGTGCCATCAGTGAGCCACGCGGGGGGTGGGGCACTGAAGCTTTCTTT.

V and J are TRBV5-1 and TRBJ1-4; the D gene is possibly TRBD1 (6 bases). This CDR3 has 14 amino acids. In germline, CDR1 is SGHRS, CDR2 YFSETQ. Deletions cut 7 bases from V and 3 bases from J, with 13 bases between. The DNA for the CDR3 is TGCGCCAGCCAAAAGGGGGATCCTAATGAAAAACTGTTTTTT. Translation: CASQKGDPNEKLFF.

This sequence joins TRBV9 and TRBJ2-1; D might be TRBD2 (5 bases). Germline V gene data show CDR1 as SGDLS and CDR2 as YYNGEE. There are 16 residues in the CDR3. V was trimmed by 8 bases and J by 2 bases, leaving 20 bases between them. The CDR3 nucleotides read TGTGCCAGTACGGGCTGGGGAGCGGAGCCCTACAATGAGCAGTTCTTC. It encodes CASTGWGAEPYNEQFF.

The CDR3 coding sequence is TGTGCCAGCAGCCGCCGAACTAGCGGGGAGACCCAGTACTTC. Encoded protein: CASSRRTSGETQYF. The chain couples TRBV3-1 (or the pseudogene TRBV3-2) to TRBJ2-5, with 9 bases identical to TRBD2. After removal of 4 bases from V and 5 bases from J, the junction contained 5 bases not matched to a gene. The CDR3 totals 14 residues. CDR1 and CDR2 (germline): LGHDT, YNNKEL (reference sequence).